The sequence of this TCR beta chain was determined in a study of T cell repertoires in cytomegalovirus infection. On the study more broadly: Selected CMV epitopes included recently identified HLA-C-restricted ones as well as well-studied HLA-B-restricted ones. Public TCR beta signatures marked donors with CMV infection and the matching HLA.

This clonotype was counted a few times. What it recognizes is unknown. TCRdb independently ran MiXCR on the reads; one entry per CDR3 protein. The table shows about 830,000 distinct CDR3 sequences, with 30% to 35% occurring only once. This CDR3 is built from 15 residues. CDR1 is SEHNR, CDR2 FQNEAQ, per germline (reference sequence). V was trimmed by 5 bases and J by 6 bases, leaving 17 bases between them. General study results and limits: The cumulative frequency of public TCR beta families identified carriers of CMV plus the relevant HLA. HLA-C-restricted CMV-specific TCR beta clonotypes were dominant in the ex vivo response.

The receptor was derived from a human donor in good health (CMV status not recorded). Some clones in this sample may be carry-over from other donors' samples. V and J are TRBV7-9 and TRBJ2-1; tentative D call: TRBD1 (5 bases). The specimen comprised cultured CD8+ T cells from PBMCs, sampled from culture after CMV antigen stimulation. CDR3 DNA sequence: TGTGCCAGCAGCCTAGGGGCCCCCACCATCAATGAGCAGTTCTTC. It specifies CASSLGAPTINEQFF.